Listed below are T cell receptor beta chains from one sample, sequenced in a study of shared clonotypes between healthy human individuals. Method: immunoSEQ multiplex PCR; TCRdb's copy keeps in-frame clones and lacks some. The table records approximately 980,000 clones, over 75% of them present only once. Sequencing was carried out using memory CD4+ T cells sorted from blood. The source of these receptors is a young man in good health. The CDR3 runs from the conserved cysteine through the conserved F or W. The D gene is left open where the match is weak. Size values are once, few and many counts, or a class for expanded clones, and some rows have none.

J: TRBJ2-4; D: NA; V: TRBV5-1; size: NA; CDR3: CASSLGRPRGEAVAKNIQYF; DNA: TGCGCCAGCAGCTTGGGCCGCCCTAGGGGAGAGGCAGTCGCCAAAAACATTCAGTACTTC
J: TRBJ2-3; D: NA; V: TRBV19; size: once; CDR3: CASSTGRTDTQYF; DNA: TGTGCCAGTAGTACAGGTCGCACAGATACGCAGTATTTT
J: TRBJ1-5; D: NA; V: TRBV6-5; size: NA; CDR3: CASGGLLGQPQHF; DNA: TGTGCCAGCGGGGGACTCCTTGGGCAGCCCCAGCATTTT
J: TRBJ2-3; D: NA; V: TRBV10-3; size: NA; CDR3: CAISESASYGTDTQYF; DNA: TGTGCCATCAGTGAGTCGGCTAGCTACGGCACAGATACGCAGTATTTT
J: TRBJ2-7; D: TRBD2; V: TRBV7-2; size: NA; CDR3: CASRPGGIYEQYF; DNA: TGTGCCAGCAGACCGGGAGGGATCTACGAGCAGTACTTC
J: TRBJ2-2; D: TRBD2; V: TRBV7-8; size: once; CDR3: CASSLGLAGAGELFF; DNA: TGTGCCAGCAGCTTGGGACTAGCGGGAGCCGGGGAGCTGTTTTTT
J: TRBJ1-1; D: NA; V: TRBV11-2; size: few; CDR3: CASSLLQGQAAFF; DNA: TGTGCCAGCAGCTTACTCCAGGGGCAGGCAGCTTTCTTT
J: TRBJ2-7; D: NA; V: TRBV30; size: NA; CDR3: CAWGRNGAAYEQYF; DNA: TGTGCCTGGGGTCGTAACGGAGCGGCTTACGAGCAGTACTTC
J: TRBJ2-7; D: TRBD1; V: TRBV5-1; size: NA; CDR3: CASSLDRGHYEQYF; DNA: TGCGCCAGCAGCCTGGACAGGGGACACTACGAGCAGTACTTC
J: TRBJ2-1; D: NA; V: TRBV19; size: NA; CDR3: CASSTDSSSYNEQFF; DNA: TGTGCCAGTAGTACCGACAGTAGCTCCTACAATGAGCAGTTCTTC
J: TRBJ2-3; D: TRBD2; V: TRBV19; size: NA; CDR3: CASSISSGRAENTQYF; DNA: TGTGCCAGTAGTATATCTAGCGGGAGGGCTGAGAATACGCAGTATTTT
J: TRBJ1-2; D: NA; V: TRBV28; size: NA; CDR3: CASSHPTGKNYGYTF; DNA: TGTGCCAGCAGTCACCCAACAGGGAAGAACTATGGCTACACCTTC
J: TRBJ2-1; D: TRBD2; V: TRBV7-9; size: NA; CDR3: CASSKPLTSGSRNEQFF; DNA: TGTGCCAGCAGCAAGCCCTTGACTAGCGGGAGTAGGAATGAGCAGTTCTTC
J: TRBJ2-7; D: NA; V: TRBV7-2; size: many; CDR3: CASSSGGRPRDEQYF; DNA: TGTGCCAGCAGCTCCGGGGGTAGGCCGAGGGACGAGCAGTACTTC
J: TRBJ1-2; D: TRBD1; V: TRBV29-1; size: NA; CDR3: CSVGQGGSYGYTF; DNA: TGCAGCGTTGGACAGGGAGGAAGTTATGGCTACACCTTC
J: TRBJ1-3; D: NA; V: TRBV23-1; size: NA; CDR3: CASSQKARDPVSGNTIYF; DNA: TGCGCCAGCAGTCAAAAGGCCCGGGACCCTGTCTCTGGAAACACCATATATTTT
J: TRBJ2-7; D: TRBD1; V: TRBV19; size: NA; CDR3: CASGTGSYEQYF; DNA: TGTGCCAGCGGGACAGGTTCCTACGAGCAGTACTTC
J: TRBJ1-2; D: NA; V: TRBV30; size: NA; CDR3: CAWSQGNHGYTF; DNA: TGTGCCTGGAGCCAGGGGAATCATGGCTACACCTTC
J: TRBJ1-2; D: TRBD1; V: TRBV5-4; size: NA; CDR3: CASSAQGANGYTF; DNA: TGTGCCAGCAGCGCGCAGGGGGCCAATGGCTACACCTTC
J: TRBJ2-7; D: NA; V: TRBV18; size: NA; CDR3: CASSPIRRVPEQYF; DNA: TGTGCCAGCTCACCAATCCGGAGGGTCCCCGAGCAGTACTTC
J: TRBJ1-4; D: NA; V: TRBV5-1; size: NA; CDR3: CASSLARGIDEKLFF; DNA: TGCGCCAGCAGCTTGGCGAGGGGGATAGATGAAAAACTGTTTTTT
J: TRBJ2-2; D: TRBD2; V: TRBV5-1; size: NA; CDR3: CASSPGTSRNTGELFF; DNA: TGCGCCAGCAGCCCCGGGACTAGCAGGAACACCGGGGAGCTGTTTTTT
J: TRBJ1-2; D: NA; V: TRBV10-3; size: NA; CDR3: CAISEKGYNYGYTF; DNA: TGTGCCATCAGTGAAAAGGGGTACAACTATGGCTACACCTTC
J: TRBJ1-2; D: NA; V: TRBV5-1; size: many; CDR3: CASSFGAGIDYGYTF; DNA: TGCGCCAGCAGCTTTGGGGCAGGTATCGACTATGGCTACACCTTC
J: TRBJ2-7; D: TRBD1; V: TRBV19; size: NA; CDR3: CASRPGQGFYEQYF; DNA: TGTGCCAGTAGACCGGGACAGGGATTCTACGAGCAGTACTTC
J: TRBJ1-2; D: NA; V: TRBV2; size: NA; CDR3: CASTRFRYGYTF; DNA: TGTGCCAGCACACGGTTTCGGTATGGCTACACCTTC
J: TRBJ2-1; D: TRBD2; V: TRBV5-1; size: NA; CDR3: CASSTGLEINEQFF; DNA: TGCGCCAGCAGCACCGGACTAGAGATAAATGAGCAGTTCTTC
J: TRBJ2-7; D: NA; V: TRBV21-1; size: NA; CDR3: CASSARSTGVSHEQYF; DNA: TGTGCCAGCAGCGCGCGCTCGACAGGGGTCAGCCACGAGCAGTACTTC
J: TRBJ2-7; D: NA; V: TRBV6-6; size: NA; CDR3: CASSYGSAVLHEQYF; DNA: TGTGCCAGCAGTTACGGAAGTGCGGTCCTCCACGAGCAGTACTTC
J: TRBJ1-6; D: TRBD1; V: TRBV2; size: NA; CDR3: CASVRTGVDSPLHF; DNA: TGTGCCAGCGTTAGGACAGGGGTGGATTCACCCCTCCACTTT
J: TRBJ2-7; D: TRBD2; V: TRBV28; size: few; CDR3: CASRRGDRYEQYF; DNA: TGTGCCAGCAGGCGGGGGGATCGGTACGAGCAGTACTTC
J: TRBJ2-1; D: NA; V: TRBV7-9; size: few; CDR3: CASSPRGGTAYNEQFF; DNA: TGTGCCAGCAGCCCCAGGGGAGGGACGGCCTACAATGAGCAGTTCTTC
J: TRBJ2-3; D: NA; V: TRBV7-2; size: few; CDR3: CASSRQVSTDTQYF; DNA: TGTGCCAGCAGCAGACAGGTTAGCACAGATACGCAGTATTTT
J: TRBJ1-6; D: TRBD1; V: TRBV6-1; size: NA; CDR3: CASSGQGTYNSPLHF; DNA: TGTGCCAGCAGTGGACAGGGCACCTATAATTCACCCCTCCACTTT
J: TRBJ2-3; D: TRBD2; V: TRBV9; size: NA; CDR3: CASSVEAGGFITDTQYF; DNA: TGTGCCAGCAGCGTAGAGGCGGGGGGGTTTATCACAGATACGCAGTATTTT
J: TRBJ1-3; D: NA; V: TRBV5-1; size: once; CDR3: CASSSDGGRGNTIYF; DNA: TGCGCCAGCAGCTCCGACGGGGGACGAGGAAACACCATATATTTT
J: TRBJ2-2; D: NA; V: TRBV5-1; size: NA; CDR3: CASSLTVGSTGELFF; DNA: TGCGCCAGCAGCTTGACAGTGGGGAGCACCGGGGAGCTGTTTTTT
J: TRBJ1-2; D: NA; V: TRBV7-2; size: NA; CDR3: CASTAGANYGYTF; DNA: TGTGCCAGCACCGCCGGAGCTAACTATGGCTACACCTTC
J: TRBJ2-6; D: NA; V: TRBV5-1; size: once; CDR3: CASSLSVQRSGANVLTF; DNA: TGCGCCAGCAGTCTCTCAGTCCAGCGCTCTGGGGCCAACGTCCTGACTTTC
J: TRBJ1-6; D: NA; V: TRBV19; size: few; CDR3: CASRLLLGNSPLHF; DNA: TGTGCCAGTAGGCTCCTTTTAGGGAATTCACCCCTCCACTTT
J: TRBJ2-6; D: TRBD1; V: TRBV11-2; size: once; CDR3: CASSLDIDRVSSGANVLTF; DNA: TGTGCCAGCAGCTTAGATATCGACAGGGTGAGCTCTGGGGCCAACGTCCTGACTTTC
J: TRBJ2-1; D: TRBD2; V: TRBV5-1; size: NA; CDR3: CASSLRTSGYNEQFF; DNA: TGCGCCAGCAGCCTCCGGACTAGCGGCTACAATGAGCAGTTCTTC
J: TRBJ1-6; D: NA; V: TRBV6-1; size: once; CDR3: CASLRGLNSPLHF; DNA: TGTGCCAGCCTAAGGGGGTTAAATTCACCCCTCCACTTT
J: TRBJ2-2; D: NA; V: TRBV7-9; size: NA; CDR3: CASTGRKNTGELFF; DNA: TGTGCCAGCACGGGCAGGAAGAACACCGGGGAGCTGTTTTTT
J: TRBJ1-2; D: NA; V: TRBV5-1; size: NA; CDR3: CASSLDGGNYGYTF; DNA: TGCGCCAGCAGCTTGGATGGTGGGAACTATGGCTACACCTTC